The 5 T cell receptor beta chains presented below share a single source sample, sequenced in a study of shared clonotypes between healthy human individuals. Clones were sequenced by immunoSEQ multiplex PCR, and TCRdb holds only the in-frame ones, with some missing. The data hold some 1 million clones, with around 76% observed a single time. The sequencing input was memory CD4+ T cells sorted from blood. Subset defined: CD45RA-negative fraction. All receptors derive from a man in his late teens or twenties in good health.

The V and J genes are TRBV7-2 and TRBJ2-7, with D tentatively TRBD2 (6 bases). Germline CDR1 SGHTA, CDR2 FQGNSA. Trimming stripped 1 base from V and 0 bases from J, with 10 bases between. This CDR3 region has 15 residues. Here the CDR3 reads CASSLVVAVSYEQYF. The CDR3, as DNA: TGTGCCAGCAGCTTAGTGGTAGCGGTCTCCTACGAGCAGTACTTC.

This sequence joins TRBV6-5 and TRBJ2-5; D possibly corresponds to TRBD2 (6 bases). The DNA end is a closer match to TRBJ2-7, so the J assignment may be wrong. The CDR3 sequence is 14 residues long. CDR1 and CDR2 (germline): MNHEY, SVGAGI. The CDR3 sequence is CASAPGLGSYEQYF. The CDR3 nucleotides read TGTGCCAGTGCCCCGGGACTTGGCTCCTACGAGCAGTACTTC.

The genes are TRBV7-9 and TRBJ2-7, with D hard to call. Between the trimmed V and J ends, which lost 1 base and 7 bases, there was a span of 11 bases. Germline V CDR1 and CDR2: SEHNR, FQNEAQ (reference sequence). The CDR3 is made up of 13 amino acids. The CDR3 nucleotides read TGTGCCAGCAGCTTAGTGGAAACCAGAGAGCAGTACTTC. It encodes CASSLVETREQYF. Looking up the rest from reference TRBV7-9 and TRBJ2-7 gives the full variable domain: DTGVSQNPRHKITKRGQNVTFRCDPISEHNRLYWYRQTLGQGPEFLTYFQNEAQLEKSRLLSDRFSAERPKGSFSTLEIQRTEQGDSAMYLCASSLVETREQYFGPGTRLTVT.

This rearrangement joins TRBV9 to TRBJ1-6; D may be TRBD1 (6 bases). CDR3 length: 14 amino acids. Germline V gene lookup returns CDR1 SGDLS and CDR2 YYNGEE. Trimming cost V 5 bases and J 10 bases, with 16 bases left between them. This CDR3 is CASRSTGSDSPLHF. The CDR3 nucleotides are TGTGCCAGCAGGAGCACAGGGTCGGACTCACCCCTCCACTTT.

The chain carries TRBV5-6 and TRBJ2-7, with no clear D. Germline CDR1 SGHDT, CDR2 YYEEEE. CDR3 length: 14 amino acids. V lost 4 bases, J lost 2 bases, and 13 bases lay in between. The CDR3 loop reads CASSRRVATYEQYF. CDR3 nucleotides: TGTGCCAGCAGCCGCCGTGTAGCCACCTACGAGCAGTACTTC.